A single sample gave rise to the 18 T cell receptor beta chains below, sequenced in a study of T cells after yellow fever vaccination. TCRdb itself ran the 5' RACE reads through MiXCR, one entry per CDR3 protein. The table shows some 340,000 distinct CDR3 sequences, with roughly a tenth occurring only once. Sequences were derived from CD4+ T cells sorted from PBMCs, sampled 45 days after the yellow fever booster vaccination. These receptors came from a young man who received the YFV17D yellow fever vaccine.

The rearrangement joins TRBV20-1 to TRBJ1-1; D might be TRBD1 (5 bases). The length of the CDR3 is 11 residues. Germline-derived CDR1 and CDR2 are DFQATT and SNEGSKA (reference sequence). Trimming removed 6 bases from V and 7 bases from J, with 12 bases in between. CDR3 loop: CSAGRGVEAFF. In DNA, the CDR3 is TGCAGTGCCGGAAGGGGCGTTGAAGCTTTCTTT.

This clonotype was seen a single time. The chain joins TRBV18 to TRBJ2-5; perhaps D is TRBD1 or TRBD2 (5 bases each). CDR1 is KGHSH and CDR2 is LQKENI in the germline V gene. The CDR3 runs 14 residues. The V end was cut by 5 bases, the J end by 5 bases, with 15 bases between. The CDR3 sequence is CASSDTGPGETQYF. CDR3 coding DNA: TGTGCCAGCTCAGATACAGGTCCGGGGGAGACCCAGTACTTC.

This chain joins TRBV5-1 and TRBJ2-5; a weak D match, TRBD1 (5 bases). From germline, CDR1 is SGHRS and CDR2 YFSETQ. CDR3 size: 15 residues. Trimming shortened V by 6 bases and J by 1 base, and 16 bases separated the two germline ends. The CDR3 protein is CASTPRLGLQETQYF. The DNA of the CDR3 is TGCGCCAGCACACCCCGCTTGGGGCTCCAAGAGACCCAGTACTTC. Together with reference TRBV5-1 and TRBJ2-5, the CDR3 gives the full variable domain: KAGVTQTPRYLIKTRGQQVTLSCSPISGHRSVSWYQQTPGQGLQFLFEYFSETQRNKGNFPGRFSGRQFSNSRSEMNVSTLELGDSALYLCASTPRLGLQETQYFGPGTRLLVL.

This clonotype appeared many times. The chain carries TRBV18 and TRBJ2-1; D possibly corresponds to TRBD2 (6 bases). Germline values: CDR1 KGHSH, CDR2 LQKENI. The CDR3 runs to 15 residues. The V end was cut by 0 bases, the J end by 5 bases, with 11 bases between. CDR3 residues: CASSPPASADNEQFF. The CDR3 nucleotides read TGTGCCAGCTCACCACCGGCTAGCGCAGACAATGAGCAGTTCTTC.

This clonotype was seen a handful of times. The CDR3 sequence is CASSLRPASSPPTGGYTF. CDR3 nucleotide sequence: TGTGCCAGCAGCTTAAGGCCGGCATCCAGCCCTCCGACCGGCGGCTACACCTTC. The V call is TRBV7-3, the J call TRBJ1-2, with D hard to call. Deletions cut 1 base from V and 8 bases from J, with 26 bases between. CDR3 length equals 18 residues. In germline, CDR1 is SGHTA, CDR2 FQGTGA.

The table lists this clonotype with a few counts. The chain joins TRBV4-1 to TRBJ1-1; D might be TRBD1 (6 bases). This CDR3 comprises 14 residues. V was shortened by 6 bases and J by 1 base, with 12 bases between the two germline ends. CDR1 MGHRA and CDR2 YSYEKL come from the germline V gene. The CDR3 coding sequence is TGCGCCAGCAGGCAACCCAGGGGGAACACTGAAGCTTTCTTT. The encoded protein is CASRQPRGNTEAFF.

The chain uses TRBV18 and TRBJ2-5; 8 positions match TRBD2. The V gene end was trimmed by 3 bases and the J gene end by 4 bases; junction bases not matched to a gene: 10. Germline CDR1 and CDR2: KGHSH and LQKENI. The CDR3 has 16 residues. CDR3 DNA: TGTGCCAGCTCACCGTCGACCGGGGGGGGTGGAGAGACCCAGTACTTC. This encodes CASSPSTGGGGETQYF.

The genes are TRBV7-8 and TRBJ2-2; 9 bases are a match to TRBD2. J gave up 7 bases and V 5 bases, and 11 bases lay outside the gene matches. The CDR3 has 16 amino acids. Looked up from germline, CDR1 is SGHVS and CDR2 is FQNEAQ. In nucleotides, the CDR3 is TGTGCCAGCAGCGCGCGCCCCAGCGGGGGGCTCGGGGAGCTGTTTTTT. This gives the protein CASSARPSGGLGELFF.

The chain carries TRBV28 and TRBJ2-6; 8 bases are a match to TRBD1. There are 17 residues in the CDR3. The germline V gene has CDR1 MDHEN and CDR2 SYDVKM. Trimming removed 6 bases from V and 0 bases from J; junction bases left unmatched: 7. The CDR3 DNA reads TGTGCCAGCAGGTCCGGACAGGGATTCTCTGGGGCCAACGTCCTGACTTTC. The encoded protein is CASRSGQGFSGANVLTF.

This clonotype was observed a handful of times. This chain uses TRBV7-2 with TRBJ2-3; 11 bases match TRBD2. Germline loops: CDR1 SGHTA, CDR2 FQGNSA. CDR3 length: 17 residues. V shed 5 bases, J shed 5 bases, and the junction held 12 bases outside the gene matches. Here the CDR3 DNA reads TGTGCCAGCAGCATAATTTTAGCGGGGGGGCGAGGAGATACGCAGTATTTT. This codes for CASSIILAGGRGDTQYF.

This chain uses TRBV6-6 with TRBJ2-1; D not resolved. V shed 10 bases and J shed 10 bases, with 23 bases lying between them. Germline-derived CDR1 and CDR2 are MNHNY and SVGAGI (reference sequence). The CDR3 is 14 amino acids. The CDR3 bases are TGTGCCACCACAAGTCAGGTTATCCCCGAAGAGCAGTTCTTC. Translating gives CATTSQVIPEEQFF.

This clonotype was seen repeatedly, ten times or more. The chain uses TRBV4-2 and TRBJ1-2, with a tentative D call TRBD1 (5 bases). Trimming cost V 0 bases and J 8 bases, with 22 bases left between them. Germline V lookup: CDR1 LGHNA, CDR2 YNFKEQ. The CDR3 is 17 amino acids. CDR3 nucleotide sequence: TGTGCCAGCAGCCAAGATAGCGCTAAGCCAGGGATTGTGGGCTACACCTTC. Translation gives CASSQDSAKPGIVGYTF.

This chain connects TRBV5-1 to TRBJ2-7; 7 bases align to TRBD2. Germline loops: CDR1 SGHRS, CDR2 YFSETQ. The CDR3 has 15 residues. V dropped 0 bases and J dropped 7; count of bases not matched to a gene: 10. CDR3 DNA: TGCGCCAGCAGCTTGGAGGCTAGCGGTCTACGAGAGCAGTACTTC. Translated, it gives CASSLEASGLREQYF.

This clonotype was detected a few times. Written as DNA, the CDR3 is TGTGCCAGCAGCCAAACCTTAGGCGATACGCAGTATTTT. Translation: CASSQTLGDTQYF. The V call is TRBV7-2, the J call TRBJ2-3; no clear D gene. The CDR3 runs 13 residues. Germline V gene sequence: CDR1 SGHTA, CDR2 FQGNSA. V was pared by 5 bases and J by 6 bases, with 12 bases between.

This clonotype was observed a few times. The chain joins TRBV5-1 to TRBJ1-6, with no clear D. Per germline, CDR1 SGHRS and CDR2 YFSETQ. Trimming took off 0 bases at V and 8 bases at J, with 6 bases between the two ends. CDR3 length: 13 residues. Here the CDR3 reads CASSLAGYSPLHF. The CDR3 DNA sequence: TGCGCCAGCAGCTTGGCTGGGTATTCACCCCTCCACTTT.

The chain has TRBV7-2 and TRBJ2-7; D ambiguous. This CDR3 comprises 13 residues. The V end lost 6 bases, the J end lost 2 bases, and 11 bases lay between the germline ends. Germline values: CDR1 SGHTA, CDR2 FQGNSA. CDR3 amino acids: CASRLKGTYEQYF. The CDR3 DNA reads as TGTGCCAGCAGGCTAAAAGGGACCTACGAGCAGTACTTC.

This clonotype was observed at least ten times. The chain carries TRBV6-5 and TRBJ1-6; D possibly corresponds to TRBD1 (5 bases). Germline V lookup: CDR1 MNHEY, CDR2 SVGAGI. Trimming cost V 7 bases and J 8 bases, with 15 bases left between them. CDR3 length: 14 residues. In DNA form, the CDR3 reads TGTGCCAGCATGCAGGGAGGGCTTGATTCACCCCTCCACTTT. Protein product: CASMQGGLDSPLHF.

This clonotype was recorded at least ten times. The V gene is TRBV6-5, the J gene TRBJ2-1; 11 bases fit TRBD2. The CDR3 runs 16 residues. Germline loops: CDR1 MNHEY, CDR2 SVGAGI. V shed 5 bases, J shed 7 bases, and the junction held 10 bases outside the gene matches. The CDR3 sequence: CASSTPSGGPLNEQFF. CDR3 bases: TGTGCCAGCAGTACACCTAGCGGGGGGCCCCTAAATGAGCAGTTCTTC.